The table lists the clone carrying this T cell receptor (beta chain) with a count of one. Primers for the PCR totalled 60 Vbeta and 13 Jbeta. Repertoires were generated with immunoSEQ multiplex PCR, while TCRdb's copy carries only in-frame clones and drops some. In the table there are about 120,000 clones, roughly 80% of which are singletons. The entry originates in a study of cytomegalovirus exposure and HLA in healthy donors. In germline, CDR1 is SEHNR, CDR2 FQNEAQ (reference sequence). CDR3 size: 14 residues. The J segment lost 3 bases and the V segment lost 5 bases, leaving 6 bases of the junction unmatched.

The sequence was collected from a man aged 30 to 45 in good health and CMV-seropositive. Source material: PBMCs. J is TRBJ2-7 and V is TRBV7-9, with TRBD1 identical over 8 bases. The CDR3 DNA sequence: TGTGCCAGCAGCCGGCCGGGACAGGTCTACGAGCAGTACTTC. Protein sequence: CASSRPGQVYEQYF.